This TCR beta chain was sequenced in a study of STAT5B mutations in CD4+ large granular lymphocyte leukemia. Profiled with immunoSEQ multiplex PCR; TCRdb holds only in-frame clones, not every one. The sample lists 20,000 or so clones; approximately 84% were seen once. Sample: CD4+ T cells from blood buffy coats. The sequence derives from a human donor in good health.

CDR3 loop: CASSRTLSAVAYEQYF. In DNA form, the CDR3 reads TGTGCCAGCAGCAGAACCTTATCTGCGGTCGCCTACGAGCAGTACTTC. The chain couples TRBV14 to TRBJ2-7; D remains unclear. Trimming left V 5 bases short and J 2 bases short, with 19 bases between. The CDR3 covers 16 residues. Looked up from germline, CDR1 is SGHDN and CDR2 is FVKESK.